This TCR beta chain was identified during a study of blood T cell repertoires in COVID-19. Study at large: From the United States, Italy and Spain came samples of acute and convalescent COVID-19. The analysed material was cDNA or gDNA that came from T cells, B-cell-depleted T cells, or PBMCs.

Methods used by the authors: Amplified reference gene primers provided the basis for estimating nucleated cell counts. Libraries were prepared by immunoSEQ multiplex PCR; TCRdb keeps only in-frame clonotypes and omits some of them. V, J and clone size are those of that table, while D and trimming were read from the DNA. Among roughly 260,000 clones, around four fifths were seen once, and the ten largest hold about 4%. V was clipped by 2 bases and J by 9 bases, with 11 bases between them. Per the germline V gene, CDR1 is MGHDK and CDR2 is SYGVNS. The CDR3 length is 14 residues. This chain connects TRBV25-1 to TRBJ1-6; perhaps TRBD1 as D (6 bases). The receptor comes from a woman aged 40-49 years with active or convalescent COVID-19. The sequenced sample consisted of peripheral blood. CDR3 DNA sequence: TGTGCCAGCAGTGAAACCGGGGGGCGTTCACCCCTCCACTTT. This translates into CASSETGGRSPLHF.